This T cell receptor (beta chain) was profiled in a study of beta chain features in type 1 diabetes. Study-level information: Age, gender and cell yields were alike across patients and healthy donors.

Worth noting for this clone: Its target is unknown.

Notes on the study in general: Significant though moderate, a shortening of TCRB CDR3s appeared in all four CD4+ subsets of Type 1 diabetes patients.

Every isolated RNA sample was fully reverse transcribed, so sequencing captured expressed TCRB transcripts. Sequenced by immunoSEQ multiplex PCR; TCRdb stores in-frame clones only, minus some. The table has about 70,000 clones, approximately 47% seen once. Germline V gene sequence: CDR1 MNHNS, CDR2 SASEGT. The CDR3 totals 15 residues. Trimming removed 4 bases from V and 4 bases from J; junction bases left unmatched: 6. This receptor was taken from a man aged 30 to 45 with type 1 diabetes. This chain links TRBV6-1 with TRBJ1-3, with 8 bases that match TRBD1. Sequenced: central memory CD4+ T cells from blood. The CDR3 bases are TGTGCCAGCAGTGGACAGGGGTGGACGGGAAACACCATATATTTT. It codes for CASSGQGWTGNTIYF.